This TCR beta chain was observed in a study of blood T cell repertoires in COVID-19. Study overall: Sites across the United States, Italy and Spain contributed samples from acute and convalescent COVID-19. The analysed material was cDNA or gDNA that came from T cells, B-cell-depleted T cells, or PBMCs.

Clones were sequenced by immunoSEQ multiplex PCR, and TCRdb holds only the in-frame ones, with some missing. The table has hundreds of thousands of clones, around 88% seen once. This CDR3 spans 13 amino acids. The V and J ends lost 4 bases and 11 bases respectively, with 14 bases between them. Per germline, CDR1 LGHDT and CDR2 YNNKEL (reference sequence). The TCR was taken from a woman aged 25 to 39 with COVID-19, enrolled during active disease. Specimen: peripheral blood. The J gene is TRBJ2-2, the V gene TRBV3-1 (or the pseudogene TRBV3-2), with a tentative D call TRBD2 (6 bases). CDR3 sequence (DNA): TGTGCCAGCAGCCGGGACTCTCCGGAAGAGCTGTTTTTT. This encodes CASSRDSPEELFF.